This TCR beta chain was captured by sequencing in a study of cytomegalovirus exposure and HLA in healthy donors. The wider study: Unique TCRs from HLA-typed donors, some 85 million of them, were held in an early data release.

V trimming: 8 bases; J trimming: 2 bases; junction bases outside the gene matches: 8. This CDR3 contains 16 residues. PCR used 60 Vbeta primers and 13 Jbeta primers. The protocol was immunoSEQ multiplex PCR, while the TCRdb copy is restricted to in-frame clones and leaves out a portion. This sample carries tens of thousands of clones, 10% of them seen once, and the ten largest clones take approximately 23%. The sequencing sample was made of PBMCs. The sequence derives from a man aged 60-69 years in good health and CMV-seropositive. The chain joins TRBV5-3 to TRBJ2-2, with 11 bases identical to TRBD2. TRBV5-3 is an ORF, and what it does is uncertain. The CDR3: CASIDTSGRNTGELFF. The CDR3 DNA sequence: TGTGCCAGCATCGATACTAGCGGGAGAAACACCGGGGAGCTGTTTTTT.